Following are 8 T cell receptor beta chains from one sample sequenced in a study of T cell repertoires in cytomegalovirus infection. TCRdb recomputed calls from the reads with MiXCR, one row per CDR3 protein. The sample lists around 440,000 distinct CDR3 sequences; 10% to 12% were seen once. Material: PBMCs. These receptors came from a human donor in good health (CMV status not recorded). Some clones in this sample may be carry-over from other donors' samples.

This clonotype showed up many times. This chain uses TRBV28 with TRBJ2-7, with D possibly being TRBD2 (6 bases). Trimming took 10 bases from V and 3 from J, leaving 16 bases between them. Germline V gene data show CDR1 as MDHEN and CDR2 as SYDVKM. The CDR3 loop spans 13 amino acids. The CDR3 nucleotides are TGTGCCACGACGCGGGGCCTCAGCTACGAGCAGTACTTC. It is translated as CATTRGLSYEQYF.

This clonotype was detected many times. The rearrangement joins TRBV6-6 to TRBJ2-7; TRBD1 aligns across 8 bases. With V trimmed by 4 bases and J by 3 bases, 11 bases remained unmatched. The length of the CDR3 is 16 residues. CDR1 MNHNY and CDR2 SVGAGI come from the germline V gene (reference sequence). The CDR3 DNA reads TGTGCCAGCAGTTCCGGACAGGGTCTTGGGTTCTACGAGCAGTACTTC. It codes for CASSSGQGLGFYEQYF.

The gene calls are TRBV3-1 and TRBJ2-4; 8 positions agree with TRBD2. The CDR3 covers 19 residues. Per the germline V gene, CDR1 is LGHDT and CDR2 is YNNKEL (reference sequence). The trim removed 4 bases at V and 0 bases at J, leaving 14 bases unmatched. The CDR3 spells CASSLRGSGTYVAKNIQYF. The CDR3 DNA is TGTGCCAGCAGCCTCCGGGGTAGCGGGACCTACGTAGCCAAAAACATTCAGTACTTC.

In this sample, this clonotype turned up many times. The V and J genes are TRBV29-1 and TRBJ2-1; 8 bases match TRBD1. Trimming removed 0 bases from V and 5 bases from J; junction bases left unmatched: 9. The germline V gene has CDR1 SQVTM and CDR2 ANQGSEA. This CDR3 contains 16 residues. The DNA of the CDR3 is TGCAGCGTTGAAGATAGAACAGGGGGACCTAACAATGAGCAGTTCTTC. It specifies CSVEDRTGGPNNEQFF.

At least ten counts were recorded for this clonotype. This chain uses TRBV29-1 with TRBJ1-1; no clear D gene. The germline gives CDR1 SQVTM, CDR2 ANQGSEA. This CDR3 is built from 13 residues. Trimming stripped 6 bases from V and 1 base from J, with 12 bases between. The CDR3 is CSVILMGNTEAFF. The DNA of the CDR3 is TGCAGCGTGATACTCATGGGGAACACTGAAGCTTTCTTT. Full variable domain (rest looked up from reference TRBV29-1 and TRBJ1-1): SAVISQKPSRDICQRGTSLTIQCQVDSQVTMMFWYRQQPGQSLTLIATANQGSEATYESGFVIDKFPISRPNLTFSTLTVSNMSPEDSSIYLCSVILMGNTEAFFGQGTRLTVV.

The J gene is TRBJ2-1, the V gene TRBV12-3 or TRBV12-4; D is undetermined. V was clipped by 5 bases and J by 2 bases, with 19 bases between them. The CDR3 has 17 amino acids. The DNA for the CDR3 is TGTGCCAGCAGTGTACCTTGGGTCCATCAAGCCTACAATGAGCAGTTCTTC. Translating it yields CASSVPWVHQAYNEQFF.

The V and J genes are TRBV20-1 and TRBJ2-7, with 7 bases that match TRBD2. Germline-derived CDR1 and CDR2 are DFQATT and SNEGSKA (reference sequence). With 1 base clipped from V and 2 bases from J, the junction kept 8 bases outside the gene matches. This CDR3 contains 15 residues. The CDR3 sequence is CSARGGGSTTYEQYF. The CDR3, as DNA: TGCAGTGCTAGAGGTGGCGGGAGTACGACCTACGAGCAGTACTTC.

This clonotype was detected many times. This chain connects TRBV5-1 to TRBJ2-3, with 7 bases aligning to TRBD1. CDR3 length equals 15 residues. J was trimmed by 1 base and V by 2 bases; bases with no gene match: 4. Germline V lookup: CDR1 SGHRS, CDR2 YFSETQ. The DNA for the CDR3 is TGCGCCAGCAGCTTACCTGGACAGGGCACAGATACGCAGTATTTT. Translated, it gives CASSLPGQGTDTQYF.